Each of the 19 T cell receptor beta chains below was sequenced from the same sample in a study of blood T cell repertoires in COVID-19. The method was immunoSEQ multiplex PCR; TCRdb's version includes in-frame clones alone and lacks a portion of them. Found here are 90,000 to 150,000 clones, 87% of them singletons; the top ten hold 2% to 2.5%. Source material: peripheral blood. These receptors were collected from a woman aged 50 to 60 with acute or convalescent COVID-19.

The J gene is TRBJ2-6, the V gene TRBV3-1 (or the pseudogene TRBV3-2), with 8 bases lining up with TRBD1. Trimming took 4 bases from V and 0 from J; bases not matched to a gene: 8. CDR1 is LGHDT and CDR2 is YNNKEL in the germline V gene (reference sequence). CDR3 length: 18 amino acids. This chain's CDR3 is CASSLGQGKGSGANVLTF. The CDR3 DNA sequence: TGTGCCAGCAGCCTCGGACAGGGCAAGGGCTCTGGGGCCAACGTCCTGACTTTC.

The V gene is TRBV6-5, the J gene TRBJ1-2; TRBD1 might be the D (6 bases). The CDR3 has 12 amino acids. V was cut by 10 bases and J by 7 bases, with 16 bases left in between. Germline V CDR1 and CDR2: MNHEY, SVGAGI. The chain's CDR3 is CATGWTASGYTF. Written as DNA, the CDR3 is TGTGCCACCGGATGGACAGCAAGTGGCTACACCTTC.

The chain is built from TRBV4-1 and TRBJ2-3; 8 nucleotides align to TRBD1. Per the germline V gene, CDR1 is MGHRA and CDR2 is YSYEKL. The V gene end was trimmed by 4 bases and the J gene end by 9 bases; junction bases not matched to a gene: 3. The CDR3 spans 12 residues. This CDR3 is CASSPRTGTQYF. The CDR3 region has the DNA TGCGCCAGCAGCCCCCGGACAGGGACGCAGTATTTT.

V gene TRBV27 combines with J gene TRBJ1-1, with D possibly being TRBD1 (6 bases). The CDR3 is 14 amino acids. CDR1 is MNHEY and CDR2 is SMNVEV in the germline V gene (reference sequence). Trimming removed 3 bases from V and 4 bases from J, with 12 bases in between. The CDR3 DNA reads TGTGCCAGCAGTTTTGAGGGGGTGATCACTGAAGCTTTCTTT. Translated: CASSFEGVITEAFF.

This chain uses TRBV27 with TRBJ2-1; 7 bases match TRBD1. Germline lookup yields CDR1 MNHEY and CDR2 SMNVEV (reference sequence). CDR3 length equals 15 residues. Trimming removed 0 bases from V and 4 bases from J; junction bases left unmatched: 3. This chain's CDR3 is CASSLSTGIYNEQFF. The CDR3 nucleotides read TGTGCCAGCAGTTTATCGACAGGGATATACAATGAGCAGTTCTTC.

V gene TRBV3-1 (or the pseudogene TRBV3-2) combines with J gene TRBJ2-3, with 12 bases identical to TRBD1. The CDR3 covers 16 residues. Germline CDR1 is LGHDT and CDR2 is YNNKEL (reference sequence). V was pared by 6 bases and J by 4 bases, with 8 bases of the junction left unmatched. Written as DNA, the CDR3 is TGTGCCAGCAGGCGCGTGGGACAGGGGGCATCAGATACGCAGTATTTT. It translates to CASRRVGQGASDTQYF.

The chain carries TRBV3-1 (or the pseudogene TRBV3-2) and TRBJ1-6; D ambiguous. Between the trimmed V and J ends, which lost 4 bases and 4 bases, there was a span of 11 bases. Germline-derived CDR1 and CDR2 are LGHDT and YNNKEL (reference sequence). The CDR3 runs to 15 residues. CDR3: CASSPRGPYNSPLHF. The CDR3 DNA is TGTGCCAGCAGCCCACGAGGGCCTTATAATTCACCCCTCCACTTT.

The V call is TRBV24-1, the J call TRBJ1-6; D is unresolved. V was trimmed by 6 bases and J by 10 bases, leaving 15 bases between them. The germline gives CDR1 KGHDR, CDR2 SFDVKD. The CDR3 is 14 amino acids. CDR3 DNA: TGTGCCACCAGTCGTTCGGGTAAAAAATCACCCCTCCACTTT. Amino acids: CATSRSGKKSPLHF.

V usage is TRBV10-3 and J usage is TRBJ1-2; D is ambiguous. V shed 4 bases and J shed 3 bases, with 15 bases lying between them. Germline assignment: CDR1 ENHRY and CDR2 SYGVKD. This CDR3 has 15 amino acids. CDR3 protein: CAISANSIRYYGYTF. The CDR3 nucleotides read TGTGCCATCAGTGCAAACAGTATCCGCTACTATGGCTACACCTTC.

The chain carries TRBV5-1 and TRBJ1-5; D gene unclear. CDR1 and CDR2 (germline): SGHRS, YFSETQ. This CDR3 is built from 13 residues. With 5 bases removed from V and 1 base from J, the gap between germline ends came to 7 bases. The DNA of the CDR3 is TGCGCCAGCAGTTCCCAAAGCAATCAGCCCCAGCATTTT. It yields the protein CASSSQSNQPQHF.

The chain recombines TRBV11-2 with TRBJ2-5, with unresolved D. Germline V gene lookup returns CDR1 SGHAT and CDR2 FQNNGV. V lost 5 bases, J lost 5 bases, and 9 bases lay in between. The CDR3 contains 12 residues. Here the CDR3 reads CASSRYSETQYF. The CDR3 DNA reads as TGTGCCAGCAGCCGCTACAGCGAGACCCAGTACTTC. The whole variable domain, remainder taken from reference TRBV11-2 and TRBJ2-5, is EAGVAQSPRYKIIEKRQSVAFWCNPISGHATLYWYQQILGQGPKLLIQFQNNGVVDDSQLPKDRFSAERLKGVDSTLKIQPAKLEDSAVYLCASSRYSETQYFGPGTRLLVL.

The chain is built from TRBV18 and TRBJ2-5, with a possible D match to TRBD2 (5 bases). This CDR3 comprises 13 residues. V was clipped by 8 bases and J by 1 base, with 11 bases between them. The germline gives CDR1 KGHSH, CDR2 LQKENI. Written as DNA, the CDR3 is TGTGCCAGCACCCCGGGGATCCAAGAGACCCAGTACTTC. Its protein product is CASTPGIQETQYF.

This clone has just one count. V usage is TRBV2 and J usage is TRBJ2-7; possible D gene TRBD1, 5 bases. Trimming pared 4 bases from V and 5 bases from J, leaving 15 bases between. Germline V lookup: CDR1 SNHLY, CDR2 FYNNEI. This CDR3 is built from 14 residues. The CDR3 DNA reads as TGTGCCAGCAGTGCAGGGCAGGGTGCCCACGAGCAGTACTTC. It specifies CASSAGQGAHEQYF.

This chain connects TRBV6-2 or TRBV6-3 to TRBJ1-2; no reliable D call. This CDR3 is built from 13 residues. Trimming took 4 bases from V and 8 from J, leaving 14 bases between them. The germline V gene has CDR1 MNHEY and CDR2 SVGEGT. The CDR3 nucleotides read TGTGCCAGCAGTTTAAGTTCTATGGAGGGCTACACCTTC. Translated, it gives CASSLSSMEGYTF.

Here the CDR3 reads CSVGLSSPSEQFF. DNA of the CDR3: TGCAGCGTTGGTCTTTCGTCCCCGAGTGAGCAGTTCTTC. The chain uses TRBV29-1 and TRBJ2-1, with D unresolved. Trimming removed 4 bases from V and 9 bases from J, with 16 bases in between. The germline gives CDR1 SQVTM, CDR2 ANQGSEA. The CDR3 totals 13 residues.

The chain recombines TRBV3-1 (or the pseudogene TRBV3-2) with TRBJ1-2, with 10 nucleotides matching TRBD1. Per the germline V gene, CDR1 is LGHDT and CDR2 is YNNKEL (reference sequence). The ends lost 0 bases at V and 4 bases at J; junction bases unmatched: 5. This CDR3 is built from 16 residues. The DNA for the CDR3 is TGTGCCAGCAGCCAAGACCGGGACAGGGGTTCCTATGGCTACACCTTC. This sequence encodes CASSQDRDRGSYGYTF.

The V and J genes are TRBV27 and TRBJ2-1; 9 bases align to TRBD2. The CDR3 runs to 13 residues. J lost 9 bases, V lost 8 bases, and 8 bases had no gene match. Per the germline V gene, CDR1 is MNHEY and CDR2 is SMNVEV (reference sequence). The CDR3 DNA reads TGTGCCAGCGCGGCGGGAGGGCCGATTGAGCAGTTCTTC. Protein sequence: CASAAGGPIEQFF.

The chain combines TRBV11-2 with TRBJ2-7; TRBD1 aligns across 10 bases. Looked up from germline, CDR1 is SGHAT and CDR2 is FQNNGV. With V trimmed by 5 bases and J by 0 bases, 1 base remained unmatched. There are 14 residues in the CDR3. CDR3 sequence (DNA): TGTGCCAGCAGCCGGACAGGGGGCTCCTACGAGCAGTACTTC. Amino acids: CASSRTGGSYEQYF.

The gene calls are TRBV11-3 and TRBJ2-5, with TRBD2 matching over 7 bases. V trimming: 5 bases; J trimming: 2 bases; junction bases outside the gene matches: 11. Germline V lookup: CDR1 SGHNT, CDR2 YENEEA. The CDR3 loop spans 16 amino acids. For the CDR3, the DNA is TGTGCCAGCAGCCCCCCGGCCCTAGCGGCTCAAGAGACCCAGTACTTC. Residues: CASSPPALAAQETQYF.